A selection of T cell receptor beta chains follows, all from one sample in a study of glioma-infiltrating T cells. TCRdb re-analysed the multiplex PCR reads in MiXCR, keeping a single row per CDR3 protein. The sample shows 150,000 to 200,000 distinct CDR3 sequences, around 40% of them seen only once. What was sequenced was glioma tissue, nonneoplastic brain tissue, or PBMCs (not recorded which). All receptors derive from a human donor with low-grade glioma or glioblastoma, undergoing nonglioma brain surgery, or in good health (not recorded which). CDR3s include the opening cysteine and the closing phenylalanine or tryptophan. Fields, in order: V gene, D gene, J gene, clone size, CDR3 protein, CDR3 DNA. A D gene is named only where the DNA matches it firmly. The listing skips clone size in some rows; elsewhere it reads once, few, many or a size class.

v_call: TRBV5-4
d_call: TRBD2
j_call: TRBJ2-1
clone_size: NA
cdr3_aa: CASSFSSGGPYNEQFF
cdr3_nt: TGTGCCAGCAGCTTTTCTTCGGGAGGACCCTACAATGAGCAGTTCTTC

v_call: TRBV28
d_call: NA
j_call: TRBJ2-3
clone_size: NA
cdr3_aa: CASSFEGGGDTQYF
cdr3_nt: TGTGCCAGCAGTTTTGAGGGAGGGGGGGATACGCAGTATTTT

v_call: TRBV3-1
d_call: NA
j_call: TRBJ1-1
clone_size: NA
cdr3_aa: CASSLAGDTEAFF
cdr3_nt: TGTGCCAGCAGCCTCGCAGGGGACACTGAAGCTTTCTTT

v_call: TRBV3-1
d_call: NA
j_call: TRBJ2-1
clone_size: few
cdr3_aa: CASSQARSLSIGEQFF
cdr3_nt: TGTGCCAGCAGCCAAGCCAGGTCCTTATCAATCGGTGAGCAGTTCTTC

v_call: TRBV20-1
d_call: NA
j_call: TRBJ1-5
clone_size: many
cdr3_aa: CSARPDDRPQHF
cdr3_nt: TGCAGTGCTAGACCGGACGACCGGCCCCAGCATTTT

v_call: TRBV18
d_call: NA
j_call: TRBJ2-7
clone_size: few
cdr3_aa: CASEGGTYEQYF
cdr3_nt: TGTGCCAGCGAGGGAGGAACCTACGAGCAGTACTTC

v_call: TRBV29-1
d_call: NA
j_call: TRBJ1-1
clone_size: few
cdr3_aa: CSVERERAEAFF
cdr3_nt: TGCAGCGTTGAAAGGGAAAGGGCTGAAGCTTTCTTT

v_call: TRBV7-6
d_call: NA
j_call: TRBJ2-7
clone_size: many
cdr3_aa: CASSVGTSELQYEQYF
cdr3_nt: TGTGCCAGCAGCGTAGGGACCTCCGAACTGCAGTACGAGCAGTACTTC

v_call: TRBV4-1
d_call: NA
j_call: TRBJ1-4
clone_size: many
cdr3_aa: CASSLGQGPNEKLFF
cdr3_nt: TGCGCCAGCAGCCTGGGCCAAGGACCTAATGAAAAACTGTTTTTT

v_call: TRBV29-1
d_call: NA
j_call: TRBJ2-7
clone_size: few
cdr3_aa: CSVEEGEQYF
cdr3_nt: TGCAGCGTTGAAGAAGGCGAGCAGTACTTC

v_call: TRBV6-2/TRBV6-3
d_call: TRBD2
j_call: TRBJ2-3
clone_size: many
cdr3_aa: CASSYSTSGSTQYF
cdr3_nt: TGTGCCAGCAGTTACTCCACTAGCGGGAGCACGCAGTATTTT

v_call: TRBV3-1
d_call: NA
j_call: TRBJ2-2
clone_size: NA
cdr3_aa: CASSPIRGTGELFF
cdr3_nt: TGTGCCAGCAGCCCCATACGGGGCACCGGGGAGCTGTTTTTT

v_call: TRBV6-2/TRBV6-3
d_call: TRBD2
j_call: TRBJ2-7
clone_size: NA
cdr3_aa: CASGGLAGITHEQYF
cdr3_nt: TGTGCCAGCGGCGGACTAGCGGGAATAACCCACGAGCAGTACTTC

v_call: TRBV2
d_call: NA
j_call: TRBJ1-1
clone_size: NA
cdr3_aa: CASGVAGRAEAFF
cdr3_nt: TGTGCCAGCGGTGTAGCGGGGCGCGCTGAAGCTTTCTTT

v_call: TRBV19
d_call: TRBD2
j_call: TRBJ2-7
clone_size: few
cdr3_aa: CASSIARETTYEQYF
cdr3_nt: TGTGCCAGTAGTATAGCGCGGGAGACCACCTACGAGCAGTACTTC

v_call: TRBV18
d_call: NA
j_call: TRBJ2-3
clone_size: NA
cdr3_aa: CASSPLSSARNTVTQYF
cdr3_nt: TGTGCCAGCTCACCACTCTCGAGCGCGAGAAACACAGTTACGCAGTATTTT

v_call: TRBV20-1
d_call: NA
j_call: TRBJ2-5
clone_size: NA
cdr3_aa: CSARDRDSSWETQYF
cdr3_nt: TGCAGTGCTAGAGATCGGGACTCTTCGTGGGAGACCCAGTACTTC

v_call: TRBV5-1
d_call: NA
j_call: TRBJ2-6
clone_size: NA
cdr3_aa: CASSSDGSGANVLTF
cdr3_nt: TGCGCCAGCAGCTCGGACGGCTCTGGGGCCAACGTCCTGACTTTC

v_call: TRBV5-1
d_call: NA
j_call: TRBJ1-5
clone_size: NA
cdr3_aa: CASKLAIGTDTQHF
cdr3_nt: TGCGCCAGCAAGTTGGCTATTGGCACAGATACGCAGCATTTT

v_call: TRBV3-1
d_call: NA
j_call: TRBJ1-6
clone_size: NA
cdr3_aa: CASSRNRADNSPLHF
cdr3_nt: TGTGCCAGCAGCCGAAACCGGGCCGATAATTCACCCCTCCACTTT

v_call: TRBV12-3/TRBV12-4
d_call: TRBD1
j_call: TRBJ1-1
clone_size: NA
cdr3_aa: CTSSDRGSLNTEAFF
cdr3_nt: TGTACCAGCAGTGACAGGGGGTCCCTGAACACTGAAGCTTTCTTT

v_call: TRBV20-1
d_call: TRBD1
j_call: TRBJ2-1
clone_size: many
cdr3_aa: CSARDLGQNYNEQFF
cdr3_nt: TGCAGTGCTAGAGATTTGGGACAGAACTACAATGAGCAGTTCTTC

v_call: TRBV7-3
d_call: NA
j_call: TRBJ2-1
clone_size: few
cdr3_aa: CASSPPPHNEQFF
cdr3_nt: TGTGCCAGCAGCCCCCCCCCCCACAATGAGCAGTTCTTC

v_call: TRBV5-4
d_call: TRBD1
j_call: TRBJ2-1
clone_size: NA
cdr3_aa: CASSLDRGRSNEQFF
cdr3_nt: TGTGCCAGCAGCTTAGACAGGGGTAGGTCGAATGAGCAGTTCTTC

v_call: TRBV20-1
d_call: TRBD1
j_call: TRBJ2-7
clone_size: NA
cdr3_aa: CSATGQVGRSEQYF
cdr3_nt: TGCAGTGCTACTGGACAGGTCGGAAGATCCGAGCAGTACTTC

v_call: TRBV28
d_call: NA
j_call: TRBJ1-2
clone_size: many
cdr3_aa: CASREGYGYTF
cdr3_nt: TGTGCCTCAAGGGAGGGATATGGCTACACCTTC

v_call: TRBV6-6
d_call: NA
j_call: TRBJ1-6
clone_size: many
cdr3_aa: CASSYSEPYNSPLHF
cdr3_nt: TGTGCCAGCAGTTACTCGGAGCCCTATAATTCACCCCTCCACTTT

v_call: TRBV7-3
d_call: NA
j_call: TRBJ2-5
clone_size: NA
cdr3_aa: CASSAGVPETQYF
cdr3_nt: TGTGCCAGCAGCGCAGGGGTACCAGAGACCCAGTACTTC

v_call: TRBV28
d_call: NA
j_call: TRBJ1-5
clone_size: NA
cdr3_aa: CASSLYLVGVLSNQPQHF
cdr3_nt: TGTGCCAGCAGTTTATATCTCGTGGGGGTGCTTAGCAATCAGCCCCAGCATTTT

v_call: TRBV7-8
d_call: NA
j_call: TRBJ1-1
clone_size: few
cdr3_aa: CASSSNTGKNFF
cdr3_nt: TGTGCCAGCAGCTCCAATACAGGGAAAAACTTCTTT